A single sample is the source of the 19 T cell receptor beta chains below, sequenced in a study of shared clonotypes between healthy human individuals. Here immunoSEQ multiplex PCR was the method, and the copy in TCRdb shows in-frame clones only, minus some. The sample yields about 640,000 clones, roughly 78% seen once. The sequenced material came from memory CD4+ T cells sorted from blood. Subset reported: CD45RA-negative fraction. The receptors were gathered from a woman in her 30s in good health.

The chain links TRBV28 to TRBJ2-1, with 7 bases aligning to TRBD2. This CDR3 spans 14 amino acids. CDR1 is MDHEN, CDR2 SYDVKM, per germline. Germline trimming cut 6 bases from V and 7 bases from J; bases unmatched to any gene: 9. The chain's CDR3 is CASRTGLSPNEQFF. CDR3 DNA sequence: TGTGCCAGCAGGACGGGACTAAGCCCTAATGAGCAGTTCTTC.

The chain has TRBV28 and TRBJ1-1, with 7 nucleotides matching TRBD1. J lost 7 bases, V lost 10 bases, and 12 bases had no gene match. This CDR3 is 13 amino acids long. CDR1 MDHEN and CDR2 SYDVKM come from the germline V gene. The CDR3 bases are TGTGCCACCAGGGACAGCCTCACGTTTGAAGCTTTCTTT. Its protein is CATRDSLTFEAFF.

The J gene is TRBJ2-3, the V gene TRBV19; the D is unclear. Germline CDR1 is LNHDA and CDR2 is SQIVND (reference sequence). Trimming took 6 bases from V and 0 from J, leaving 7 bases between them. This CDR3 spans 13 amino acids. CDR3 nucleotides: TGTGCCAGTAGCAGGAAGAGCACAGATACGCAGTATTTT. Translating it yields CASSRKSTDTQYF.

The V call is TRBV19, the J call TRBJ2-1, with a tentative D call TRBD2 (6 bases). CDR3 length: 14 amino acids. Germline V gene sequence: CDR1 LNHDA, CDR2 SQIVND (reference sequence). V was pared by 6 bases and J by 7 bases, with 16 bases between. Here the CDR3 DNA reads TGTGCCAGTAGGACCACTCGGGGGAGTAATGAGCAGTTCTTC. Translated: CASRTTRGSNEQFF.

CDR3 residues: CASSHLGQPNIQYF. CDR3 DNA sequence: TGTGCCAGCAGCCACCTGGGACAGCCGAACATTCAGTACTTC. The chain combines TRBV16 with TRBJ2-4, with 7 nucleotides matching TRBD1. CDR1 and CDR2 (germline): KGHSY, FQNENV. Trimming cost V 3 bases and J 7 bases; bases outside gene matches: 6. This CDR3 has 14 residues.

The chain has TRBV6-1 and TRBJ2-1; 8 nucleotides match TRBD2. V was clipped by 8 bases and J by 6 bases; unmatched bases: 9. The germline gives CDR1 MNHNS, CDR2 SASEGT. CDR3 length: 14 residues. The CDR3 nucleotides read TGTGCCAGCGATAGGCAAGCGGGAGTCAATGAGCAGTTCTTC. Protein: CASDRQAGVNEQFF.

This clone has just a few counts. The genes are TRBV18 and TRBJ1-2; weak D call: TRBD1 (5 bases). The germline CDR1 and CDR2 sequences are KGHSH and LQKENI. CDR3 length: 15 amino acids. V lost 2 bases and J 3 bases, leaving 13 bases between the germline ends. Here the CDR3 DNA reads TGTGCCAGCTCACCAGCCGGCAGGGCTGACTATGGCTACACCTTC. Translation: CASSPAGRADYGYTF.

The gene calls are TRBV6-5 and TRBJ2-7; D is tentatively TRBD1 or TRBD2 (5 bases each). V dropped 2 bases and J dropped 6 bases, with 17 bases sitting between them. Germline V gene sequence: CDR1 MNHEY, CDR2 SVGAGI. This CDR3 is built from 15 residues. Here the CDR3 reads CASSYTGQGAVEQYF. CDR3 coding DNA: TGTGCCAGCAGTTACACAGGTCAGGGAGCGGTCGAGCAGTACTTC.

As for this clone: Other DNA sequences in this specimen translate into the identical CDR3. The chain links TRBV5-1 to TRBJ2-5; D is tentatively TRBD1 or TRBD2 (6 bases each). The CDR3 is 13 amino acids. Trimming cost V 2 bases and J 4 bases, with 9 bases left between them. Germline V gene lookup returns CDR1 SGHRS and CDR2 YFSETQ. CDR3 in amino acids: CASSLGGGETQYF. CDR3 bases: TGCGCCAGCAGCTTAGGAGGGGGAGAGACCCAGTACTTC.

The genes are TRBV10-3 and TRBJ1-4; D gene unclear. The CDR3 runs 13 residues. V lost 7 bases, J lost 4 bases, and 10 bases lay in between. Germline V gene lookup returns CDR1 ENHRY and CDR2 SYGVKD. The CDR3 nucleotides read TGTGCCATCAAAAGGGCACTTAATGAAAAACTGTTTTTT. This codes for CAIKRALNEKLFF.

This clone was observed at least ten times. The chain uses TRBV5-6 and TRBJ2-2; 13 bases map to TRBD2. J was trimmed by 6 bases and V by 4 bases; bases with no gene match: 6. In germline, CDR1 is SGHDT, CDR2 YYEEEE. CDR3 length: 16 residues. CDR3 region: CASSLLAGGPAGELFF. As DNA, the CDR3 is TGTGCCAGCAGCCTACTAGCGGGAGGGCCGGCCGGGGAGCTGTTTTTT.

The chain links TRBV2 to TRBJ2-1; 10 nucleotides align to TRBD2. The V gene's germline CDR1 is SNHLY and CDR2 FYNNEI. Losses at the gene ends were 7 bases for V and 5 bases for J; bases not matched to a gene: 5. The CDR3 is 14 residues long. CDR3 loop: CASKAGGFNNEQFF. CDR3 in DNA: TGTGCCAGCAAAGCGGGAGGGTTTAACAATGAGCAGTTCTTC.

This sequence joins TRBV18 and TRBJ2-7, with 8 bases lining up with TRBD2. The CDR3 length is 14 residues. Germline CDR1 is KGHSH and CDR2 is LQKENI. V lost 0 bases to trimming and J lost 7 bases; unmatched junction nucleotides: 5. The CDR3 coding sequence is TGTGCCAGCTCACCACCGGCGAGCGGGGGTGAGCAGTACTTC. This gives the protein CASSPPASGGEQYF.

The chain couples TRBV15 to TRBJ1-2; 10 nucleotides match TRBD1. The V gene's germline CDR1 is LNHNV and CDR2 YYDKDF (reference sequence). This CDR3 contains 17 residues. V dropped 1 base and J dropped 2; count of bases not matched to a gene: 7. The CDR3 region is CATSRVKTGGTNYGYTF. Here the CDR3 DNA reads TGTGCCACCAGCAGAGTCAAGACAGGGGGCACGAACTATGGCTACACCTTC. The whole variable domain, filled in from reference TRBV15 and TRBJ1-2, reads DAMVIQNPRYQVTQFGKPVTLSCSQTLNHNVMYWYQQKSSQAPKLLFHYYDKDFNNEADTPDNFQSRRPNTSFCFLDIRSPGLGDTAMYLCATSRVKTGGTNYGYTFGSGTRLTVV.

The CDR3 is CASSLFGRRTEAFF. The CDR3 DNA is TGTGCCAGCAGTTTATTTGGGAGGAGGACTGAAGCTTTCTTT. V and J are TRBV27 and TRBJ1-1; no clear D gene. Per the germline V gene, CDR1 is MNHEY and CDR2 is SMNVEV (reference sequence). V dropped 1 base and J dropped 5 bases, with 11 bases sitting between them. The CDR3 spans 14 residues.

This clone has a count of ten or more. DNA of the CDR3: TGTGCCAGCATCCCCGGCTGGGGGACAGGAAGTCACAGTTCCGGTGAAAAACTGTTTTTT. Amino acid sequence: CASIPGWGTGSHSSGEKLFF. V usage is TRBV28 and J usage is TRBJ1-4, with 8 bases identical to TRBD1. CDR1 and CDR2 from the germline V gene are MDHEN and SYDVKM. There are 20 residues in the CDR3. Trimming at V came to 7 bases and at J to 7 bases, leaving 26 bases not matched to a gene.

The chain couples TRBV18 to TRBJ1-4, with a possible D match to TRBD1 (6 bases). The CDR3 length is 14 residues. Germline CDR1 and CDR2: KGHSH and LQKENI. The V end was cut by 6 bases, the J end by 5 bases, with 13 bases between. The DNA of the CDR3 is TGTGCCAGCTCTGGGGGCAGGGGAAATGAAAAACTGTTTTTT. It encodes CASSGGRGNEKLFF.

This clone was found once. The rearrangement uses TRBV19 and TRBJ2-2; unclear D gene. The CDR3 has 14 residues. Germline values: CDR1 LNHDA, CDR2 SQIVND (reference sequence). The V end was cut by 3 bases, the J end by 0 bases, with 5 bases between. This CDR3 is CASSISTNTGELFF. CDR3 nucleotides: TGTGCCAGTAGTATCTCCACGAACACCGGGGAGCTGTTTTTT.

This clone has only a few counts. CDR3 DNA sequence: TGTGCCAGCTCACCACCGGGAGAGGGTCGGGGCTACACCTTC. This encodes CASSPPGEGRGYTF. The chain recombines TRBV18 with TRBJ1-2, with D hard to call. Germline V gives CDR1 KGHSH, CDR2 LQKENI. V lost 0 bases, J lost 8 bases, and 13 bases lay in between. CDR3 length equals 14 residues.